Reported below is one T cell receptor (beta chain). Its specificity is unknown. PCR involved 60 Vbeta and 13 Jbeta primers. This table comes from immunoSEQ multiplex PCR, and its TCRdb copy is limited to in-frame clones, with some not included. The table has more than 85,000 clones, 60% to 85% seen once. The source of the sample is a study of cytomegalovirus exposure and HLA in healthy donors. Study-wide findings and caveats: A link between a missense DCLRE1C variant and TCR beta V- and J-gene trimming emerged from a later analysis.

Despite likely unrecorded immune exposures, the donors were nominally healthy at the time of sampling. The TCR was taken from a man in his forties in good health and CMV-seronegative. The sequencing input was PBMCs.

Here the CDR3 reads CASTQTGLGPLPQHF. In DNA form, the CDR3 reads TGTGCCAGCACCCAGACAGGCCTAGGCCCCTTGCCCCAGCATTTT. This chain uses TRBV6-6 with TRBJ1-5; D possibly corresponds to TRBD1 (6 bases). With 7 bases removed from V and 9 bases from J, the gap between germline ends came to 22 bases. Germline V CDR1 and CDR2: MNHNY, SVGAGI (reference sequence). The CDR3 covers 15 residues.